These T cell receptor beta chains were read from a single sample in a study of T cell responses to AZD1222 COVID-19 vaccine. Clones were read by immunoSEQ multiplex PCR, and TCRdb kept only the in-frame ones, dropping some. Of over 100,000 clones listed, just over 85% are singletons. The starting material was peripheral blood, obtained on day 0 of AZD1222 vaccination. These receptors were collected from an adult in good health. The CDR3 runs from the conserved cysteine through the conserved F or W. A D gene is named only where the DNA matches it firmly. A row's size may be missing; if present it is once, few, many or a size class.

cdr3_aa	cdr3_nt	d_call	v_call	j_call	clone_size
CASSEPGTRSTDTQYF	TGTGCCAGCAGTGAACCTGGGACTAGGAGCACAGATACGCAGTATTTT	TRBD2	TRBV28	TRBJ2-3	-
CASTITGPNTEAFF	TGTGCCAGTACCATTACAGGGCCCAACACTGAAGCTTTCTTT	-	TRBV19	TRBJ1-1	-
CASSPDGLAVGPGETQYF	TGTGCCAGCAGCCCGGACGGACTAGCGGTGGGTCCCGGAGAGACCCAGTACTTC	TRBD2	TRBV7-6	TRBJ2-5	once
CANRDPNYGYTF	TGTGCCAACCGGGACCCTAACTATGGCTACACCTTC	-	TRBV10-3	TRBJ1-2	-
CASSSYRGYGYTF	TGTGCCAGCAGCTCTTACAGGGGGTATGGCTACACCTTC	TRBD1	TRBV11-2	TRBJ1-2	-
CASSLQTGGFQNTEAFF	TGCGCCAGCAGCCTCCAGACAGGGGGTTTTCAGAACACTGAAGCTTTCTTT	TRBD1	TRBV5-1	TRBJ1-1	once
CASSLEISHRSNQPQHF	TGTGCCAGCAGTCTAGAAATCTCTCACCGCAGCAATCAGCCCCAGCATTTT	-	TRBV2	TRBJ1-5	-
CASSYQHNEAFF	TGCGCCAGCAGCTACCAACACAATGAAGCTTTCTTT	-	TRBV5-1	TRBJ1-1	-
CASSAGAQGILTEAFF	TGTGCCAGCAGCGCAGGAGCACAGGGTATATTGACTGAAGCTTTCTTT	-	TRBV9	TRBJ1-1	once
CASSKDGSNQPQHF	TGTGCCAGCAGCAAAGACGGTAGCAATCAGCCCCAGCATTTT	-	TRBV7-9	TRBJ1-5	-
CAISDRTGTGNVGSSYNEQFF	TGTGCCATCAGTGATCGCACCGGGACAGGGAATGTCGGCAGCTCCTACAATGAGCAGTTCTTC	TRBD1	TRBV10-3	TRBJ2-1	-
CASSKLDSGNTIYF	TGTGCCAGTAGTAAGCTCGACTCTGGAAACACCATATATTTT	-	TRBV19	TRBJ1-3	-
CASSSDSGGKRELFF	TGCGCCAGCAGCAGTGATAGCGGGGGGAAAAGGGAGCTGTTTTTT	TRBD2	TRBV4-3	TRBJ2-2	-
CATQGGTSPQHF	TGTGCCACGCAGGGCGGAACAAGCCCCCAGCATTTT	-	TRBV6-1	TRBJ1-5	once
CASSIVPEKAFF	TGTGCCAGTAGTATAGTACCCGAGAAAGCTTTCTTT	-	TRBV19	TRBJ1-1	few
CASSSYYEQYF	TGTGCCAGCAGCTCTTATTACGAGCAGTACTTC	-	TRBV11-2	TRBJ2-7	-
CASSLAGLLRETQYF	TGTGCCAGCAGCTTGGCGGGACTACTAAGAGAGACCCAGTACTTC	TRBD2	TRBV7-2	TRBJ2-5	-